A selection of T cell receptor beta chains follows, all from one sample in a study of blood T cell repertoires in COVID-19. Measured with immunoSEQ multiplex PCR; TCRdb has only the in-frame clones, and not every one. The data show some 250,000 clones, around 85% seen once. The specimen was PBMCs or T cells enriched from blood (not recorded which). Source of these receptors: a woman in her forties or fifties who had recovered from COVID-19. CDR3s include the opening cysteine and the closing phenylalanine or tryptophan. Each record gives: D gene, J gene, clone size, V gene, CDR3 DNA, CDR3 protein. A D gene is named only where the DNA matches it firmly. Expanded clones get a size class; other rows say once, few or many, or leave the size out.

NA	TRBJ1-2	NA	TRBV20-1	TGCAGTGCTAGTCTCCCTTTCCTCTATGGCTACACCTTC	CSASLPFLYGYTF
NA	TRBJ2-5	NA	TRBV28	TGTGCCAGCAGTGTTGGGGGCGGTGAGACCCAGTACTTC	CASSVGGGETQYF
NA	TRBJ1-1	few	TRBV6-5	TGTGCCAGCAGAGCAGGGTACACTGAAGCTTTCTTT	CASRAGYTEAFF
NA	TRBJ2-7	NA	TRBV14	TGTGCCAGCAGCCAAGATTGGGCTAGCCGAGCGTACGAGCAGTACTTC	CASSQDWASRAYEQYF
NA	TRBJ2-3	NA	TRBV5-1	TGCGCCAGCAGCTTGGGGACTGGTGTGGGTTTAGATACGCAGTATTTT	CASSLGTGVGLDTQYF
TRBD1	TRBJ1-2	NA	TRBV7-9	TGTGCCAGCAGCTTATATCGACAGGGAAAGGGTATAGATGGCTACACCTTC	CASSLYRQGKGIDGYTF
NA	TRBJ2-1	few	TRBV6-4	TGTGCCAGCAGTGACACCGACCTGACAGTCCACGAGCAGTTCTTC	CASSDTDLTVHEQFF
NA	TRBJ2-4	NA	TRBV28	TGTGCCAGCAGTTCCCTTGGTAGTGTAGACATTCAGTACTTC	CASSSLGSVDIQYF
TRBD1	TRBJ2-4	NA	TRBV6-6	TGTGCCAGCAGTTACAGTGGACAGGGGGCTGGGAACATTCAGTACTTC	CASSYSGQGAGNIQYF
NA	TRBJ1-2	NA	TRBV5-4	TGTGCCAGCCGACTGTGGGGGCGAGGAGAAGAAGGCTACACCTTC	CASRLWGRGEEGYTF
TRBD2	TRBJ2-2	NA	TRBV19	TGTGCCAGTAGTATAGGGGTCCCGGGACTAACCGGGGAGCTGTTTTTT	CASSIGVPGLTGELFF
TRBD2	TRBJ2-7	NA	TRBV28	TGTGCCAGCAGTTTTAGCGGGAGGGACGAGCAGTACTTC	CASSFSGRDEQYF
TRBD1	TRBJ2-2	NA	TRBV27	TGTGCCAGCAGTTCCGGGACAGGGGTGACCGGGGAGCTGTTTTTT	CASSSGTGVTGELFF
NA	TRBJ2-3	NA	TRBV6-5	TGTGCCAGCGGGTTAGCGCGCACAGATACGCAGTATTTT	CASGLARTDTQYF
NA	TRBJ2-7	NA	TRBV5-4	TGTGCCAGCAGCTTAAGCGGTCCTTCCTACGAGCAGTACTTC	CASSLSGPSYEQYF
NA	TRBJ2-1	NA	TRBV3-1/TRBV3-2	TGTGCCAGCAGCCAAGATGTGGTAGTCTTGGCCTACAATGAGCAGTTCTTC	CASSQDVVVLAYNEQFF
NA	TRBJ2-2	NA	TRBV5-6	TGTGCCAGCAGCTTGGGGCAGACGAACACCGGGGAGCTGTTTTTT	CASSLGQTNTGELFF
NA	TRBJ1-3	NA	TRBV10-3	TGTGCCACGGAGGACTCTCTCTCTGGAAACACCATATATTTT	CATEDSLSGNTIYF
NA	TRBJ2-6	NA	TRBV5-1	TGCGCCAGCAGCTTGGACTTAACCGCTGGGGCCAACGTCCTGACTTTC	CASSLDLTAGANVLTF
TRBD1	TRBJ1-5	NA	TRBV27	TGTGCCAGCAGTTTTCTCGGGACAGCTCATCAGCCCCAGCATTTT	CASSFLGTAHQPQHF
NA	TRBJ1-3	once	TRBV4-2	TGTGCCAGCAGCCAAGTGCCCCAGTTGTCTGGAAACACCATATATTTT	CASSQVPQLSGNTIYF
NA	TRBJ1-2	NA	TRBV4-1	TGCGCCAGCAGCCACGTACCCAGGGATAACTATGGCTACACCTTC	CASSHVPRDNYGYTF
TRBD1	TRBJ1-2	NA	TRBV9	TGTGCCAGCAGCTCGTCGACAGGGGGCGCGTACGGCTACACCTTC	CASSSSTGGAYGYTF
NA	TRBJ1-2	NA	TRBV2	TGTGCCAGCAGCGCCTACCAGGGTGCGGGGTATGGCTACACCTTC	CASSAYQGAGYGYTF
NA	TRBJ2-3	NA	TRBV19	TGTGCCAGTAGCCACAGGAGGGGTAGCACAGATACGCAGTATTTT	CASSHRRGSTDTQYF
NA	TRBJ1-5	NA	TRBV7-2	TGTGCCAGCAGCTTAGATACAGGACAGCCCCAGCATTTT	CASSLDTGQPQHF
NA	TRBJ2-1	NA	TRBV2	TGTGCCAGCAGTGAAGACTCAGGGCGGGACCCCTACAATGAGCAGTTCTTC	CASSEDSGRDPYNEQFF
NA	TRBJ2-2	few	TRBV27	TGTGCCAGCAGTTTTTTTCAGACGAACACCGGGGAGCTGTTTTTT	CASSFFQTNTGELFF
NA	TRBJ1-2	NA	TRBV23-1	TGCGCCAGCAGTCAACGGATGAGGAACTATGGCTACACCTTC	CASSQRMRNYGYTF
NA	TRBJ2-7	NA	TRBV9	TGTGCCAGCAGCGCGCGGGACAGAGCCTACGAGCAGTACTTC	CASSARDRAYEQYF
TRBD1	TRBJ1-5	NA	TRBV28	TGTGCCAGCAGTTTATGGGGACAGGGGTTCGATCAGCCCCAGCATTTT	CASSLWGQGFDQPQHF
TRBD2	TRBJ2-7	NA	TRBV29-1	TGCAGCGTTGCCCCTAGACTAGCGGATCCCTACGAGCAGTACTTC	CSVAPRLADPYEQYF
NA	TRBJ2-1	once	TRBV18	TGTGCCAGCTCACCAGGCGGGACCTACAATGAGCAGTTCTTC	CASSPGGTYNEQFF
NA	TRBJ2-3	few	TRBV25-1	TGTGCCAGCAGTGTTACAGGGACAGATACGCAGTATTTT	CASSVTGTDTQYF
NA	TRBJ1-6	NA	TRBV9	TGTGCCAGCAGCGTAGAGGGCGGGAATTCACCCCTCCACTTT	CASSVEGGNSPLHF
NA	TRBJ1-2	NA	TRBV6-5	TGTGCCAGCAGTTACTCCAGCGGGAACGGATTCTATGGCTACACCTTC	CASSYSSGNGFYGYTF
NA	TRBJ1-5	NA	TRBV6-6	TGTGCCAGCAGTCCCGCCGCCGAGGGACTTAATCAGCCCCAGCATTTT	CASSPAAEGLNQPQHF
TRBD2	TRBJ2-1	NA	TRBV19	TGTGCCAGTAGTCCTCTGGGACGGACTAGCGGGACCAATGAGCAGTTCTTC	CASSPLGRTSGTNEQFF
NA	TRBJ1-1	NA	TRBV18	TGTGCCAGCTCTCCCGGGTCGGGGAGGACTGAAGCTTTCTTT	CASSPGSGRTEAFF
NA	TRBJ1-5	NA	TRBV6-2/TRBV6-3	TGTGCCAGCAGTTACCAGAGGGGGATTCAGCCCCAGCATTTT	CASSYQRGIQPQHF
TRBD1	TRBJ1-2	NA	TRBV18	TGTGCCAGCTCACCGGGACAGGGGTCCGGCTACACCTTC	CASSPGQGSGYTF
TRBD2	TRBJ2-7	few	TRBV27	TGTGCCAGCAGTTTAGAACTAGCGAGCGACGAGCAGTACTTC	CASSLELASDEQYF
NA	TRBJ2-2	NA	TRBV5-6	TGTGCCAGCAGCCCGGCATCAGGGGGGATGAACACCGGGGAGCTGTTTTTT	CASSPASGGMNTGELFF
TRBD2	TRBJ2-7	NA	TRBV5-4	TGTGCCAGCAGCTTCCGGGAGGGATTAATCTACGAGCAGTACTTC	CASSFREGLIYEQYF
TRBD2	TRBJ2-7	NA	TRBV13	TGTGCCAGCAGCGCCCTAGCGGGGTCCGAGAATGACGAGCAGTACTTC	CASSALAGSENDEQYF
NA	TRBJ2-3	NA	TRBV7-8	TGTGCTACGAGCCGAACTAGCACCAGCACAGATACGCAGTATTTT	CATSRTSTSTDTQYF
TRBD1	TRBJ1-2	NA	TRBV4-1	TGCGCCAGCAGCCAAGAACGGACAGGAAACTATGGCTACACCTTC	CASSQERTGNYGYTF
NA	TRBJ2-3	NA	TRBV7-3	TGTGCCAGCAGTCACGGGGGAGATACGCAGTATTTT	CASSHGGDTQYF
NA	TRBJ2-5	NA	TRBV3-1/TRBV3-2	TGTGCCAGCAGCTTGGGGGGGCAGATGGGGACCCAGTACTTC	CASSLGGQMGTQYF
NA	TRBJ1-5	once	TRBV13	TGTGCCAGCAGCTCCCAGGCGAATCAGCCCCAGCATTTT	CASSSQANQPQHF
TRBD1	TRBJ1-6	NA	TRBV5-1	TGCGCCAGCAGCCAGACGGGACAGGGTAATTCACCCCTCCACTTT	CASSQTGQGNSPLHF
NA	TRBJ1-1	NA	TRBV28	TGTGCCGCACACCAGAGAGGGTACACTGAAGCTTTCTTT	CAAHQRGYTEAFF
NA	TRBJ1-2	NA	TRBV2	TGTGCCAGCAGTGTGGAGGGCTCGAGGTATGGCTACACCTTC	CASSVEGSRYGYTF
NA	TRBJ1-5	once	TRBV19	TGTGCCAGTAGTATAGATTGGGGGGACAATCAGCCCCAGCATTTT	CASSIDWGDNQPQHF